Listed here are 18 T cell receptor beta chains from one sample, sequenced in a study of Ad26.COV2.S vaccination and SARS-CoV-2 variants (dated by TCRdb to about 2021). The protocol used for the library was the immunoSEQ multiplex PCR assay. The clones in this table, taken by TCRdb from immuneACCESS, are in-frame only. Not every clone is retained; where verified, under half of the shortfall comes from an unresolved V gene, and the cause of the rest is unknown. Present in this sample are hundreds of thousands of clones, approximately 86% of which were seen just once. Of the sample, about 10% falls within the top ten clones. This specimen's treatment or condition label, per the study, means: about 20 received Ad26.COV2.S at low or high dose, single or two shots; 5 received placebo; per-sample allocation not given. Repertoires of vaccine and placebo recipients were sequenced from samples collected on day 63 after the first injection.

The sample in question was peripheral blood, obtained in a trial of Ad26.COV2.S vaccine versus placebo. These receptors originate from a person aged 18 to 59 who received the Ad26.COV2.S COVID-19 vaccine or a placebo.

The CDR3 DNA sequence: TGTGCCCACAGCCGTGGGGGGTTCTCTGAAGCTTTCTTT. The encoded protein is CAHSRGGFSEAFF. The rearrangement links TRBV28 to TRBJ1-1; TRBD1 is a possible D gene (5 bases). Germline V CDR1 and CDR2: MDHEN, SYDVKM. V dropped 11 bases and J dropped 6 bases, with 19 bases sitting between them. There are 13 residues in the CDR3.

The J gene is TRBJ1-1, the V gene TRBV5-1; TRBD1 aligns across 7 bases. The germline V gene has CDR1 SGHRS and CDR2 YFSETQ. This CDR3 is 16 amino acids long. After removal of 0 bases from V and 9 bases from J, the junction contained 14 bases not matched to a gene. This CDR3 is CASSLASSGQEKQAFF. CDR3 nucleotides: TGCGCCAGCAGCTTGGCCAGCTCCGGACAGGAGAAGCAAGCTTTCTTT.

This sequence joins TRBV10-1 and TRBJ2-1, with 13 bases fitting TRBD2. Trimming took 4 bases from V and 0 from J; bases not matched to a gene: 6. This CDR3 is 18 amino acids long. Germline CDR1 is WNHNN and CDR2 is SYGVQD (reference sequence). The CDR3 region has the DNA TGCGCCAGCAGTGCACTAGCGGGGGGGCCCTTCTCCTACAATGAGCAGTTCTTC. This codes for CASSALAGGPFSYNEQFF.

This chain links TRBV5-6 with TRBJ2-7; D is perhaps TRBD1 (5 bases). Per germline, CDR1 SGHDT and CDR2 YYEEEE. CDR3 size: 13 residues. The germline V and J ends were trimmed by 5 bases and 3 bases, with 12 bases remaining between them. The CDR3 is CASRSQGNYEQYF. The CDR3 nucleotides are TGTGCCAGCAGGTCCCAGGGTAACTACGAGCAGTACTTC.

The V gene is TRBV3-1 (or the pseudogene TRBV3-2), the J gene TRBJ1-2, with 7 bases matching TRBD1. This CDR3 has 13 residues. With V trimmed by 4 bases and J by 4 bases, 3 bases remained unmatched. Germline V gene lookup returns CDR1 LGHDT and CDR2 YNNKEL (reference sequence). For the CDR3, the DNA is TGTGCCAGCAGCCCGACAGGGCTCTATGGCTACACCTTC. This sequence encodes CASSPTGLYGYTF.

In its sample, this clone was seen once. The chain couples TRBV7-2 to TRBJ2-5, with 9 bases identical to TRBD1. The CDR3 totals 15 residues. Germline CDR1 is SGHTA and CDR2 is FQGNSA. The V gene end was trimmed by 4 bases and the J gene end by 3 bases; junction bases not matched to a gene: 6. The CDR3 reads CASSSFGTGKETQYF. The CDR3 coding sequence is TGTGCCAGCAGCTCGTTTGGGACAGGGAAAGAGACCCAGTACTTC.

The chain joins TRBV15 to TRBJ1-2; TRBD1 aligns across 7 bases. J lost 5 bases, V lost 0 bases, and 6 bases had no gene match. CDR1 and CDR2 from the germline V gene are LNHNV and YYDKDF (reference sequence). The length of the CDR3 is 15 residues. Here the CDR3 reads CATSREISTGYGYTF. CDR3 in DNA: TGTGCCACCAGCAGAGAAATTTCGACAGGGTATGGCTACACCTTC.

The chain combines TRBV7-9 with TRBJ2-1; 7 bases align to TRBD1. With 3 bases clipped from V and 8 bases from J, the junction kept 10 bases outside the gene matches. Germline V gives CDR1 SEHNR, CDR2 FQNEAQ (reference sequence). CDR3 size: 15 residues. The CDR3 sequence is CASSFNPHRGDEQFF. The CDR3 bases are TGTGCCAGCAGCTTTAACCCCCACAGGGGCGATGAGCAGTTCTTC.

V gene TRBV7-2 combines with J gene TRBJ1-1, with a possible D match to TRBD1 (6 bases). CDR3 length equals 14 residues. V lost 6 bases and J 7 bases, leaving 18 bases between the germline ends. Germline assignment: CDR1 SGHTA and CDR2 FQGNSA. The CDR3 is CASRKNTGSDEAFF. The DNA for the CDR3 is TGTGCCAGCAGAAAGAACACAGGGTCTGATGAAGCTTTCTTT.

This chain uses TRBV6-4 with TRBJ2-2, with D perhaps matching TRBD2 (6 bases). The CDR3 contains 14 residues. Trimming took 5 bases from V and 4 from J, leaving 11 bases between them. CDR1 is MRHNA and CDR2 is SNTAGT in the germline V gene. CDR3 bases: TGTGCCAGCAGTAGCTACGGGGGCACCGGGGAGCTGTTTTTT. The encoded protein is CASSSYGGTGELFF.

V is TRBV19 and J is TRBJ2-1, with D unclear. The V and J ends lost 6 bases and 3 bases respectively, with 15 bases between them. Germline CDR1 is LNHDA and CDR2 is SQIVND (reference sequence). The CDR3 is made up of 15 amino acids. CDR3: CASRFTSDGYNEQFF. The CDR3 DNA sequence: TGTGCCAGTAGATTCACTTCGGATGGCTACAATGAGCAGTTCTTC. The whole variable domain, remainder taken from reference TRBV19 and TRBJ2-1, is DGGITQSPKYLFRKEGQNVTLSCEQNLNHDAMYWYRQDPGQGLRLIYYSQIVNDFQKGDIAEGYSVSREKKESFPLTVTSAQKNPTAFYLCASRFTSDGYNEQFFGPGTRLTVL.

DNA of the CDR3: TGCGCCAGCAGCCGTGTGGGTAATGAGCAGTTCTTC. Amino acids: CASSRVGNEQFF. The chain carries TRBV5-1 and TRBJ2-1; D unresolved. Germline CDR1 and CDR2: SGHRS and YFSETQ. Trimming pared 4 bases from V and 7 bases from J, leaving 9 bases between. The CDR3 totals 12 residues.

The genes are TRBV4-3 and TRBJ1-4; 8 nucleotides align to TRBD1. J lost 7 bases, V lost 1 base, and 5 bases had no gene match. CDR1 and CDR2 from the germline V gene are LGHNA and YSLEER. CDR3 length: 15 amino acids. The CDR3 loop reads CASSQGGQGIEKLFF. The CDR3 DNA sequence: TGCGCCAGCAGCCAAGGCGGACAGGGTATTGAAAAACTGTTTTTT.

CDR3 residues: CASSFPSPNEQFF. Written as DNA, the CDR3 is TGTGCCAGCAGCTTCCCAAGCCCCAATGAGCAGTTCTTC. This chain links TRBV11-2 with TRBJ2-1; no reliable D call. The V gene lost 3 bases and the J gene lost 6 bases, with 9 bases spanning the gap. There are 13 residues in the CDR3. In germline, CDR1 is SGHAT, CDR2 FQNNGV.

The chain recombines TRBV6-5 with TRBJ2-7; the match to TRBD1 covers 7 bases. Trimming at V came to 6 bases and at J to 1 base, leaving 6 bases not matched to a gene. In germline, CDR1 is MNHEY, CDR2 SVGAGI. The CDR3 has 14 amino acids. The CDR3 DNA is TGTGCCAGCAGGAAACAGGGGCCTTCCTACGAGCAGTACTTC. Encoded protein: CASRKQGPSYEQYF.

The chain uses TRBV9 and TRBJ1-4, with 7 positions matching TRBD1. Germline V gene lookup returns CDR1 SGDLS and CDR2 YYNGEE. The CDR3 spans 20 residues. With 7 bases clipped from V and 7 bases from J, the junction kept 28 bases outside the gene matches. CDR3 sequence: CASGSTGTGVNPELGEKLFF. DNA of the CDR3: TGTGCCAGCGGATCGACGGGAACAGGGGTGAACCCGGAATTGGGTGAAAAACTGTTTTTT.

The V call is TRBV29-1, the J call TRBJ1-2; 9 nucleotides agree with TRBD1. CDR3 size: 13 residues. The germline CDR1 and CDR2 sequences are SQVTM and ANQGSEA. J was trimmed by 4 bases and V by 8 bases; bases with no gene match: 8. CDR3 in DNA: TGCAGCTCCCGGGGACAGGGATCCTATGGCTACACCTTC. This codes for CSSRGQGSYGYTF. Together with reference TRBV29-1 and TRBJ1-2, the CDR3 gives the full variable domain: SAVISQKPSRDICQRGTSLTIQCQVDSQVTMMFWYRQQPGQSLTLIATANQGSEATYESGFVIDKFPISRPNLTFSTLTVSNMSPEDSSIYLCSSRGQGSYGYTFGSGTRLTVV.

With respect to this clone: Distinct nucleotide sequences in the sample also encode this CDR3. The rearrangement links TRBV28 to TRBJ2-7; no definite D call. From germline, CDR1 is MDHEN and CDR2 SYDVKM. The CDR3 totals 11 residues. The V and J ends lost 4 bases and 2 bases respectively, with 3 bases between them. This CDR3 reads CASSSPYEQYF. Here the CDR3 DNA reads TGTGCCAGCAGTTCGCCCTACGAGCAGTACTTC. Drawing the rest from reference TRBV28 and TRBJ2-7, the complete variable domain is DVKVTQSSRYLVKRTGEKVFLECVQDMDHENMFWYRQDPGLGLRLIYFSYDVKMKEKGDIPEGYSVSREKKERFSLILESASTNQTSMYLCASSSPYEQYFGPGTRLTVT.